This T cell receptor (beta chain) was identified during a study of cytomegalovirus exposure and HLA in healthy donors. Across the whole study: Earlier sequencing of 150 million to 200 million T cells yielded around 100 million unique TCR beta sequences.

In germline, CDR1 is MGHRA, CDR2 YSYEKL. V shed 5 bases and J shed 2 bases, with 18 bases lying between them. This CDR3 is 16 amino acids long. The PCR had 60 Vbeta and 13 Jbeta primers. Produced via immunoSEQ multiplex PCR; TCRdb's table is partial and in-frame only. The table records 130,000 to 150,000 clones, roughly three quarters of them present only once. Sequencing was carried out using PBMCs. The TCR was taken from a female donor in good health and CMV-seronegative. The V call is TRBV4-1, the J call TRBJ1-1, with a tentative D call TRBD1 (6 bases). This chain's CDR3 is CASSMRSGQRNTEAFF. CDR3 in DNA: TGCGCCAGCAGCATGAGGTCCGGACAGCGTAACACTGAAGCTTTCTTT.